The 30 T cell receptor beta chains below were found in one sample sequenced in a study of control samples from healthy donors and cancer patients. The repertoire was sequenced with immunoSEQ multiplex PCR; TCRdb's copy has only in-frame clones and lacks some. Of roughly 130,000 clones detected, roughly 90% appear once; the ten largest clones hold roughly 8.7%. Sequencing was done on a sample of blood. The origin of the receptors is a man younger than 30 in good health.

The chain carries TRBV5-6 and TRBJ1-2; TRBD1 agrees at 7 bases. V was pared by 3 bases and J by 4 bases, with 12 bases of the junction left unmatched. CDR3 length: 16 residues. Germline CDR1 is SGHDT and CDR2 is YYEEEE. DNA for the CDR3: TGTGCCAGCAGCTCGGAAACAGGGGCGCGGAGCTATGGCTACACCTTC. Translated: CASSSETGARSYGYTF.

The V gene is TRBV12-5, the J gene TRBJ1-2, with 10 bases aligning to TRBD1. V shed 5 bases and J 2 bases; nucleotides not matched to a gene: 5. This CDR3 contains 15 residues. The V gene's germline CDR1 is LGHNT and CDR2 FRNRAP. The CDR3 coding sequence is TGTGCTAGTGGTCCGGGACAGGGGACCAACTATGGCTACACCTTC. It codes for CASGPGQGTNYGYTF.

The CDR3 region is CASSSTGLGYTF. The CDR3 region has the DNA TGTGCCAGTAGCTCGACAGGGTTAGGCTACACCTTC. The V and J genes are TRBV19 and TRBJ1-2, with TRBD1 matching over 7 bases. The trim removed 6 bases at V and 8 bases at J, leaving 6 bases unmatched. The CDR3 is 12 residues long. From germline, CDR1 is LNHDA and CDR2 SQIVND (reference sequence).

The chain links TRBV2 to TRBJ1-1; TRBD1 matches 8 bases. Germline CDR1 is SNHLY and CDR2 is FYNNEI. The trim removed 9 bases at V and 11 bases at J, leaving 5 bases unmatched. The CDR3 runs 10 residues. This CDR3 is CASNRGKAFF. CDR3 bases: TGTGCCAGTAACAGGGGGAAGGCTTTCTTT.

This clone is a singleton in its sample. This rearrangement joins TRBV2 to TRBJ2-7, with TRBD2 matching over 7 bases. The J segment lost 3 bases and the V segment lost 7 bases, leaving 9 bases of the junction unmatched. CDR1 and CDR2 (germline): SNHLY, FYNNEI. CDR3 length: 14 residues. This CDR3 reads CASNRGVLIYEQYF. The CDR3 DNA is TGTGCCAGCAATCGGGGGGTGTTAATCTACGAGCAGTACTTC.

DNA of the CDR3: TGCGCCAGCAGCTCCCCAGGGGGATCACAAGAGACCCAGTACTTC. Protein: CASSSPGGSQETQYF. The rearrangement joins TRBV5-1 to TRBJ2-5; 7 bases agree with TRBD1. Germline CDR1 SGHRS, CDR2 YFSETQ. This CDR3 is 15 amino acids long. The V and J ends lost 3 bases and 2 bases, in that order; junction bases with no gene match: 7.

The rearrangement links TRBV19 to TRBJ1-4; TRBD1 matches at 10 bases. Trimming cost V 5 bases and J 5 bases; bases outside gene matches: 8. The CDR3 spans 16 residues. CDR1 is LNHDA, CDR2 SQIVND, per germline (reference sequence). CDR3 sequence reads: CASSARQGARNEKLFF. The CDR3 nucleotides are TGTGCCAGTAGTGCACGACAGGGGGCTCGGAATGAAAAACTGTTTTTT.

The chain has TRBV30 and TRBJ2-7; maybe TRBD2 (7 bases). The CDR3 consists of 15 residues. V lost 1 base, J lost 2 bases, and 15 bases lay in between. Germline loops: CDR1 GTSNPN, CDR2 SVGIG (reference sequence). The CDR3 region is CAWSAGGAGTYEQYF. CDR3 sequence (DNA): TGTGCCTGGAGTGCTGGGGGGGCCGGAACCTACGAGCAGTACTTC.

This chain joins TRBV4-1 and TRBJ2-1; no clear D. The V end was cut by 1 base, the J end by 5 bases, with 15 bases between. The germline gives CDR1 MGHRA, CDR2 YSYEKL. CDR3 length equals 16 residues. Written as DNA, the CDR3 is TGCGCCAGCAGCCAAGTGGGAAGGGTATCGAACAATGAGCAGTTCTTC. Its translation: CASSQVGRVSNNEQFF.

As to this clone: The same CDR3 arises from other DNA sequences in this sample as well. This chain uses TRBV3-1 (or the pseudogene TRBV3-2) with TRBJ2-3; 9 bases are shared with TRBD1. The V gene's germline CDR1 is LGHDT and CDR2 YNNKEL (reference sequence). CDR3 size: 16 residues. V shed 0 bases, J shed 1 base, and the junction held 2 bases outside the gene matches. For the CDR3, the DNA is TGTGCCAGCAGCCAAGATGGGACAGGGCGCACAGATACGCAGTATTTT. It codes for CASSQDGTGRTDTQYF.

The V call is TRBV9, the J call TRBJ1-4, with D perhaps matching TRBD1 (5 bases). Germline V CDR1 and CDR2: SGDLS, YYNGEE. CDR3 length: 13 residues. Trimming took off 4 bases at V and 8 bases at J, with 12 bases between the two ends. The CDR3 DNA follows: TGTGCCAGCAGCATGGGACGGGAGGAAAAACTGTTTTTT. It encodes CASSMGREEKLFF. Full variable domain (missing parts from reference TRBV9 and TRBJ1-4): DSGVTQTPKHLITATGQRVTLRCSPRSGDLSVYWYQQSLDQGLQFLIQYYNGEERAKGNILERFSAQQFPDLHSELNLSSLELGDSALYFCASSMGREEKLFFGSGTQLSVL.

The J gene is TRBJ2-1, the V gene TRBV7-2; D possibly corresponds to TRBD1 (6 bases). The V end was cut by 4 bases, the J end by 8 bases, with 18 bases between. Germline CDR1 reads SGHTA; CDR2 reads FQGNSA. This CDR3 comprises 15 residues. CDR3 DNA sequence: TGTGCCAGCAGCTCGGGACAAGCCCACCGGTATGAGCAGTTCTTC. The encoded protein is CASSSGQAHRYEQFF.

V usage is TRBV6-5 and J usage is TRBJ1-5; weak D call: TRBD1 (6 bases). This CDR3 contains 13 residues. In germline, CDR1 is MNHEY, CDR2 SVGAGI. V was clipped by 3 bases and J by 7 bases, with 10 bases between them. CDR3 region: CASSYTGHQPQHF. The CDR3 DNA sequence: TGTGCCAGCAGTTATACGGGACACCAGCCCCAGCATTTT.

Points on this clone: Different DNA sequences within this sample yield the same CDR3. The DNA for the CDR3 is TGCGCCAGCAGCCTCGGGGGGACTAATGAAAAACTGTTTTTT. Translated: CASSLGGTNEKLFF. This chain uses TRBV5-1 with TRBJ1-4, with D possibly TRBD1 on 5 matching bases. V was trimmed by 4 bases and J by 2 bases, leaving 9 bases between them. Germline values: CDR1 SGHRS, CDR2 YFSETQ. This CDR3 has 14 amino acids.

The V call is TRBV29-1, the J call TRBJ1-1; TRBD1 is a possible D gene (5 bases). This CDR3 is built from 15 residues. Germline lookup yields CDR1 SQVTM and CDR2 ANQGSEA. V was pared by 0 bases and J by 4 bases, with 15 bases between. The CDR3 DNA sequence: TGCAGCGTTGAAGATCCGGAGGTGAGGGGCACTGAAGCTTTCTTT. Translation gives CSVEDPEVRGTEAFF.

This clone turned up a few times. The chain joins TRBV12-2 to TRBJ1-6; TRBD1 was called by the table and not checked on the DNA. TRBV12-2 is labeled a pseudogene. This CDR3 region has 16 residues. The CDR3 spells CASRLGTSQGNSPLHF. CDR3 coding DNA: TGTGCAAGTCGCCTGGGGACATCACAAGGGAATTCACCCCTCCACTTT.

The chain joins TRBV4-2 to TRBJ1-5; possible D gene TRBD1, 5 bases. Germline lookup yields CDR1 LGHNA and CDR2 YNFKEQ. The CDR3 consists of 15 residues. Trimming removed 4 bases at V and 6 bases at J, with 16 bases between. The CDR3: CASSLGVRGGQPQHF. DNA for the CDR3: TGTGCCAGCAGCCTGGGGGTCAGAGGAGGTCAGCCCCAGCATTTT.

The chain has TRBV5-6 and TRBJ2-1; no reliable D call. The V gene lost 4 bases and the J gene lost 0 bases, with 8 bases spanning the gap. This CDR3 contains 14 residues. The germline V gene has CDR1 SGHDT and CDR2 YYEEEE. The CDR3 nucleotides are TGTGCCAGCAGCGGCCTAAGCTCCTACAATGAGCAGTTCTTC. This encodes CASSGLSSYNEQFF.

This clone showed up just once. The chain uses TRBV19 and TRBJ2-5; D is tentatively TRBD1 or TRBD2 (7 bases each). Germline V CDR1 and CDR2: LNHDA, SQIVND (reference sequence). The CDR3 extends over 14 amino acids. The V gene lost 6 bases and the J gene lost 2 bases, with 13 bases spanning the gap. This CDR3 reads CASSRGGYQETQYF. CDR3 in DNA: TGTGCCAGTAGCAGGGGGGGTTATCAAGAGACCCAGTACTTC.

The chain employs TRBV5-1 and TRBJ2-5; D may be TRBD1 (6 bases). Germline CDR1 is SGHRS and CDR2 is YFSETQ. V lost 4 bases and J lost 3, with 16 bases in between. This CDR3 spans 15 amino acids. This CDR3 is CASSPQGRKEETQYF. As DNA, the CDR3 is TGCGCCAGCAGCCCACAGGGACGAAAAGAAGAGACCCAGTACTTC.

The V and J genes are TRBV6-5 and TRBJ1-2; no definite D call. CDR1 and CDR2 from the germline V gene are MNHEY and SVGAGI. The CDR3 is 15 residues long. Trimming cost V 0 bases and J 8 bases, with 16 bases left between them. The CDR3 DNA reads as TGTGCCAGCAGTTACTCGGACGTTTCCCCCCGGGGCTACACCTTC. It codes for CASSYSDVSPRGYTF.

CDR3: CASSIGGGASYEQYF. The CDR3 DNA reads as TGTGCCAGTAGTATCGGTGGGGGGGCCTCATACGAGCAGTACTTC. This chain uses TRBV19 with TRBJ2-7, with D maybe TRBD2 (7 bases). Per the germline V gene, CDR1 is LNHDA and CDR2 is SQIVND (reference sequence). V was clipped by 3 bases and J by 4 bases, with 16 bases between them. The CDR3 contains 15 residues.

This clone showed up just once. The chain employs TRBV7-9 and TRBJ1-1, with TRBD1 as a possible D gene (5 bases). The V gene's germline CDR1 is SEHNR and CDR2 FQNEAQ (reference sequence). This CDR3 contains 13 residues. V lost 5 bases and J 5 bases, leaving 12 bases between the germline ends. This CDR3 is CASSLRDRTEAFF. DNA for the CDR3: TGTGCCAGCAGCCTAAGAGACAGAACTGAAGCTTTCTTT.

The chain uses TRBV7-9 and TRBJ1-3; D remains ambiguous. Per the germline V gene, CDR1 is SEHNR and CDR2 is FQNEAQ (reference sequence). This CDR3 spans 14 amino acids. Trimming removed 3 bases from V and 2 bases from J, with 8 bases in between. CDR3 nucleotide sequence: TGTGCCAGCAGCTTTGTCAACACTGGAAACACCATATATTTT. Its protein is CASSFVNTGNTIYF.

V is TRBV4-1 and J is TRBJ2-3; perhaps TRBD1 as D (5 bases). Germline assignment: CDR1 MGHRA and CDR2 YSYEKL. This CDR3 is 15 amino acids long. The V gene lost 2 bases and the J gene lost 2 bases, with 11 bases spanning the gap. In DNA form, the CDR3 reads TGCGCCAGCAGCCAAATGACAGCCAACACAGATACGCAGTATTTT. Its protein product is CASSQMTANTDTQYF.

The CDR3 DNA reads TGCAGCGTTGAAAAGGGAGGGGAGACCCAGTACTTC. This codes for CSVEKGGETQYF. V is TRBV29-1 and J is TRBJ2-5, with 7 bases identical to TRBD2. Germline assignment: CDR1 SQVTM and CDR2 ANQGSEA. There are 12 residues in the CDR3. Trimming cost V 2 bases and J 5 bases; bases outside gene matches: 2.

The V gene is TRBV5-1, the J gene TRBJ1-1; no clear D. The germline V gene has CDR1 SGHRS and CDR2 YFSETQ. V gave up 9 bases and J gave up 0 bases, with 12 bases separating them. CDR3 length: 13 amino acids. CDR3 sequence (DNA): TGCGCCACCAAGACCGACCTGAACACTGAAGCTTTCTTT. This encodes CATKTDLNTEAFF.

The chain has TRBV10-3 and TRBJ1-4, with D possibly matching TRBD1 (5 bases). The CDR3 consists of 15 residues. V was trimmed by 10 bases and J by 0 bases, leaving 15 bases between them. Germline V gene data show CDR1 as ENHRY and CDR2 as SYGVKD. CDR3 sequence (DNA): TGTGCCACCTCCGGGGACCGCGCAACTAATGAAAAACTGTTTTTT. It encodes CATSGDRATNEKLFF.

This chain connects TRBV28 to TRBJ1-1; the D gene is possibly TRBD1 (5 bases). Per the germline V gene, CDR1 is MDHEN and CDR2 is SYDVKM. V dropped 2 bases and J dropped 1 base, with 17 bases sitting between them. There are 17 residues in the CDR3. The CDR3: CASSLGKGPSGNTEAFF. In nucleotides, the CDR3 is TGTGCCAGCAGTTTAGGGAAGGGGCCGAGTGGGAACACTGAAGCTTTCTTT.

The chain joins TRBV6-5 to TRBJ2-1; D is perhaps TRBD1 (6 bases). This CDR3 has 14 amino acids. CDR1 is MNHEY and CDR2 is SVGAGI in the germline V gene. V was shortened by 7 bases and J by 7 bases, with 17 bases between the two germline ends. The CDR3 protein is CASTRRGGENEQFF. In DNA, the CDR3 is TGTGCCAGCACTAGAAGAGGGGGTGAGAATGAGCAGTTCTTC.